Following are 6 T cell receptor beta chains from one sample sequenced in a study of blood T cell repertoires in COVID-19. TCRdb's table, derived via immunoSEQ multiplex PCR, lists solely in-frame clones and lacks some. Among about 100,000 clones, roughly 80% were seen once, and the ten largest hold roughly 20%. Sequenced: peripheral blood. Receptor source: a man between 65 and 85 years old with active or convalescent COVID-19.

The J gene is TRBJ1-2, the V gene TRBV7-9, with TRBD1 identical over 9 bases. Trimming removed 5 bases from V and 1 base from J; junction bases left unmatched: 5. Germline V CDR1 and CDR2: SEHNR, FQNEAQ (reference sequence). The CDR3 is 15 residues long. DNA for the CDR3: TGTGCCAGCAGCCATTGGGACAGGGATAACTATGGCTACACCTTC. It specifies CASSHWDRDNYGYTF.

This chain links TRBV19 with TRBJ1-2; D perhaps matches TRBD1 (5 bases). The CDR3 has 12 amino acids. Germline loops: CDR1 LNHDA, CDR2 SQIVND (reference sequence). Trimming left V 1 base short and J 7 bases short, with 7 bases between. This CDR3 is CASSIVGLGYTF. CDR3 coding DNA: TGTGCCAGTAGTATAGTGGGGCTTGGCTACACCTTC.

The chain couples TRBV7-9 to TRBJ1-1; D is undetermined. This CDR3 has 13 residues. V shed 2 bases and J shed 4 bases, with 8 bases lying between them. The germline gives CDR1 SEHNR, CDR2 FQNEAQ (reference sequence). The CDR3 coding sequence is TGTGCCAGCAGCTTAACCGGAGGCACTGAAGCTTTCTTT. Translated: CASSLTGGTEAFF.

This clone was seen just once. The chain uses TRBV28 and TRBJ1-2; TRBD1 matches at 11 bases. CDR3 length: 14 amino acids. The germline V gene has CDR1 MDHEN and CDR2 SYDVKM. V gave up 3 bases and J gave up 7 bases; unmatched junction bases: 4. CDR3 in DNA: TGTGCCAGCAGTTTGGCCGGGACAGGGGGTGGCTACACCTTC. Translation gives CASSLAGTGGGYTF.

DNA of the CDR3: TGTGCCACCAGCAGGGCTTTCTTGAACACTGAAGCTTTCTTT. Encoded protein: CATSRAFLNTEAFF. The rearrangement joins TRBV15 to TRBJ1-1; unclear D gene. The CDR3 is 14 residues long. Germline V lookup: CDR1 LNHNV, CDR2 YYDKDF (reference sequence). The V and J ends lost 3 bases and 0 bases respectively, with 8 bases between them.

V gene TRBV5-4 combines with J gene TRBJ2-2; 9 bases fit TRBD1. This CDR3 has 15 amino acids. Germline V gene sequence: CDR1 SGHNT, CDR2 YYREEE (reference sequence). The J segment lost 1 base and the V segment lost 5 bases, leaving 3 bases of the junction unmatched. The CDR3: CASSRGQGNTGELFF. The CDR3 DNA reads as TGTGCCAGCAGTCGGGGACAGGGGAACACCGGGGAGCTGTTTTTT.